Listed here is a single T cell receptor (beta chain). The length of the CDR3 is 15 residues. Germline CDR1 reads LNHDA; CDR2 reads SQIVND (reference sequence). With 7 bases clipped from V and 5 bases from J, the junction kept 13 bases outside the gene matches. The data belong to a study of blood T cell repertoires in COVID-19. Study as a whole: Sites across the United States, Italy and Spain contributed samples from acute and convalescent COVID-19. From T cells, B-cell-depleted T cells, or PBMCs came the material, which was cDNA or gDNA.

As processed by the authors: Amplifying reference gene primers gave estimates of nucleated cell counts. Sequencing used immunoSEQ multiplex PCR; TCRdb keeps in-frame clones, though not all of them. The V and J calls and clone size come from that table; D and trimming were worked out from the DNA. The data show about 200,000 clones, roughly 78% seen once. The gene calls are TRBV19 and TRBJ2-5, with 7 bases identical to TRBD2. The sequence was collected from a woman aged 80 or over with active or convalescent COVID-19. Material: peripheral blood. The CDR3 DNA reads TGTGCCAGTACCTCGGTCGCGATGGGGGGGGAGACCCAGTACTTC. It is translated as CASTSVAMGGETQYF.